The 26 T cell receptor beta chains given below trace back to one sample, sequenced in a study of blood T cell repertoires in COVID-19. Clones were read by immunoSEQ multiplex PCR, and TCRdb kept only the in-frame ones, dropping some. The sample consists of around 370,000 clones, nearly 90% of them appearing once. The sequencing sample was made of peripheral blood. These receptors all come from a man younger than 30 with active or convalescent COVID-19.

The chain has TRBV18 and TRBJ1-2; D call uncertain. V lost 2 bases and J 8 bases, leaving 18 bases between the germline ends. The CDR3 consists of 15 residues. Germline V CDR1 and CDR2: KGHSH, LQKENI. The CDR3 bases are TGTGCCAGCTCACCATCAGCGAGCACCTCCTGGGGCTACACCTTC. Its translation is CASSPSASTSWGYTF.

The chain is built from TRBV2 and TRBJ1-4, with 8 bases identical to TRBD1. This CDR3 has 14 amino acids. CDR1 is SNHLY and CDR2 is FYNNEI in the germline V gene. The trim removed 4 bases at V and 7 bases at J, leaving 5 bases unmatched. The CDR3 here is CASSATGVGEKLFF. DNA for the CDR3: TGTGCCAGCAGTGCGACAGGGGTGGGTGAAAAACTGTTTTTT.

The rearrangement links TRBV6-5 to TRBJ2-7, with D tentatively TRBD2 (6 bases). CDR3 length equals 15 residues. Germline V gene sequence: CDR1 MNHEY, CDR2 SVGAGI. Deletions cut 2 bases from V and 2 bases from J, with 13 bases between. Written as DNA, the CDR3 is TGTGCCAGCAGTTACGGGGGGAGTGGGGCCTACGAGCAGTACTTC. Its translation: CASSYGGSGAYEQYF.

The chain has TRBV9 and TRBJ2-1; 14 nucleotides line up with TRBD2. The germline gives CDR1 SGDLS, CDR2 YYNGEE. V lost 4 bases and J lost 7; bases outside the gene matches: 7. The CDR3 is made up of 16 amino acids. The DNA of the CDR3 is TGTGCCAGCAGCACCTCCGGGACTAGCGGGGGAAATGAGCAGTTCTTC. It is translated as CASSTSGTSGGNEQFF.

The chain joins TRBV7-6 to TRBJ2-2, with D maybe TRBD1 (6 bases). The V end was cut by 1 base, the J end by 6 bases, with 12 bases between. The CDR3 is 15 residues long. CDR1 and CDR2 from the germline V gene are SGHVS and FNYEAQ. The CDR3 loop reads CASSLDQGLAGELFF. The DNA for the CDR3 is TGTGCCAGCAGCTTAGATCAGGGGTTGGCCGGGGAGCTGTTTTTT.

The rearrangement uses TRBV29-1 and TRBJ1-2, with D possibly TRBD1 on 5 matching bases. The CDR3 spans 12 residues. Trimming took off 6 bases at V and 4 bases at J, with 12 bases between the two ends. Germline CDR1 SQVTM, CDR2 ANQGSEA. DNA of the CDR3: TGCAGCGTAGTGGGGGGGATCTATGGCTACACCTTC. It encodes CSVVGGIYGYTF.

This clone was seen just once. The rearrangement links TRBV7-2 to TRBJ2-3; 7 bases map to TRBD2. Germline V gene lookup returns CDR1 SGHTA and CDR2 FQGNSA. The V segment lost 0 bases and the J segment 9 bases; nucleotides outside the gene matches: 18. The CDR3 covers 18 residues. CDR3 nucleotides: TGTGCCAGCAGCTTAGCGCAATCCCGGGCTAGCGGCGCCGGGACGCAGTATTTT. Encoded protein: CASSLAQSRASGAGTQYF.

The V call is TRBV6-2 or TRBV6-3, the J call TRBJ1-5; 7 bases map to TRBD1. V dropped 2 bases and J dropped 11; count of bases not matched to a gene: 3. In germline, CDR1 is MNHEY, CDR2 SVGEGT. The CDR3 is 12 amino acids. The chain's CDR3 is CASSYDRAAQHF. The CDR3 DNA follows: TGTGCCAGCAGTTACGACAGGGCGGCCCAGCATTTT.

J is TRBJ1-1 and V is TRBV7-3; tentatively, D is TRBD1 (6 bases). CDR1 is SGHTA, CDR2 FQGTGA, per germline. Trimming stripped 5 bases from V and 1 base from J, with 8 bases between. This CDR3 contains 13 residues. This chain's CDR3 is CASSRDTNTEAFF. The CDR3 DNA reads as TGTGCCAGCAGCCGGGACACGAACACTGAAGCTTTCTTT.

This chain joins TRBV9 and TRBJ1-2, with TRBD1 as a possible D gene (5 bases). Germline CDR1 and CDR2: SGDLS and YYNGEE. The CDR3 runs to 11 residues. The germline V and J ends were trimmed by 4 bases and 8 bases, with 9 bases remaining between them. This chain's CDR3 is CASSSPGGYTF. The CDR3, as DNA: TGTGCCAGCAGCTCCCCAGGGGGCTACACCTTC.

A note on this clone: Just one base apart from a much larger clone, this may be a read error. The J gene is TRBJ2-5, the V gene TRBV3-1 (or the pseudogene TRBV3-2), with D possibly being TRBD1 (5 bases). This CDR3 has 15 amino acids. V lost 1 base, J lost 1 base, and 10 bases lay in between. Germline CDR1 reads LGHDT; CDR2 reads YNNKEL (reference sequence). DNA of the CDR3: TGTGCCAGCAGCCAAGTGGACAAGAGCCAAGAGACCCAGTACTTC. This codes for CASSQVDKSQETQYF.

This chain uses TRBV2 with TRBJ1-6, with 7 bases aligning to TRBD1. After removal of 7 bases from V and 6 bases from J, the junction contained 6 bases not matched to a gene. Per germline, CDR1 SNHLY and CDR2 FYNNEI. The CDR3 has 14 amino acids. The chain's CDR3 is CASKRQGFNSPLHF. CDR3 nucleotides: TGTGCCAGCAAAAGACAGGGATTTAATTCACCCCTCCACTTT.

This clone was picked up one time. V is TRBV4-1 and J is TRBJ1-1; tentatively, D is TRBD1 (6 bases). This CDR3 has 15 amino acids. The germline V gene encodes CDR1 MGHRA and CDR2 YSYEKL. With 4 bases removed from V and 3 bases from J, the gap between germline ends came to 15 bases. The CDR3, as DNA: TGCGCCAGCAGCCGTGGGGGCGCGGGGGACACTGAAGCTTTCTTT. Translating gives CASSRGGAGDTEAFF.

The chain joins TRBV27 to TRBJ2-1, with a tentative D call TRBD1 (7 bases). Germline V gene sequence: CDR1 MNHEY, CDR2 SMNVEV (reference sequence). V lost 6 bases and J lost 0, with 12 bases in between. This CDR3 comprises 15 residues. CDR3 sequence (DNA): TGTGCCAGCAGGGCGGGACAGAGCTCCTACAATGAGCAGTTCTTC. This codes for CASRAGQSSYNEQFF.

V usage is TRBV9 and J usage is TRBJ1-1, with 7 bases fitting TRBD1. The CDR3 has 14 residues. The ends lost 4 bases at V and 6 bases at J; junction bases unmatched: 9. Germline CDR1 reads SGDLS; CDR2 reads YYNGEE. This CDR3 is CASSLQGRVPEAFF. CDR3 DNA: TGTGCCAGCAGCTTACAGGGGAGAGTACCTGAAGCTTTCTTT.

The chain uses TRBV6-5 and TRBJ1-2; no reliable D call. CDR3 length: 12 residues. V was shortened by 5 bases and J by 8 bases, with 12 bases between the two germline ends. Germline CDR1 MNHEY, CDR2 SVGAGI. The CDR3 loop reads CASSLEVQGYTF. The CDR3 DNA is TGTGCCAGCAGTCTAGAGGTCCAAGGCTACACCTTC.

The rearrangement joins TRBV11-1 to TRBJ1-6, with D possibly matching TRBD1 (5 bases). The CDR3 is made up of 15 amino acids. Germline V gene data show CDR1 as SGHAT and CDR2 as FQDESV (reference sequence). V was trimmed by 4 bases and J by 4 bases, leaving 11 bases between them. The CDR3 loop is CASSSRQRYNSPLHF. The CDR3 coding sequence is TGTGCCAGCAGCTCCCGACAGAGATATAATTCACCCCTCCACTTT.

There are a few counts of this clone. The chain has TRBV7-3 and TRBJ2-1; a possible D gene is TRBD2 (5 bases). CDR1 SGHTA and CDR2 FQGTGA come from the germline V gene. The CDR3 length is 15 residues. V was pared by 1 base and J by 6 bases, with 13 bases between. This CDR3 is CASSLRPSPLNEQFF. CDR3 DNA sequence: TGTGCCAGCAGCTTAAGACCTAGCCCCCTCAATGAGCAGTTCTTC.

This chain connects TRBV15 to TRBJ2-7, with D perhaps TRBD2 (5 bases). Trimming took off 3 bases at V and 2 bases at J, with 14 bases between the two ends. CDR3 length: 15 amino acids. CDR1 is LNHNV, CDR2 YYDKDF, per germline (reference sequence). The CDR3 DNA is TGTGCCACCAGCAGGGAGACCCACGGGGCCTACGAGCAGTACTTC. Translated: CATSRETHGAYEQYF.

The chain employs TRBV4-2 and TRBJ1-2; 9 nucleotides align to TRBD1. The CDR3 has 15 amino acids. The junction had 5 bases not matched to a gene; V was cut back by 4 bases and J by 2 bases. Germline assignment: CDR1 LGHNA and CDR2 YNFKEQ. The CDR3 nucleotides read TGTGCCAGCAGCCCCCTAGACAGGGGGAACTATGGCTACACCTTC. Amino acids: CASSPLDRGNYGYTF.

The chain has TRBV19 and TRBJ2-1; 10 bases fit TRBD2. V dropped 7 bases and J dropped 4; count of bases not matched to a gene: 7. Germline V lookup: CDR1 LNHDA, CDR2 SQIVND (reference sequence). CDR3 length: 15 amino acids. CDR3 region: CASIPTSGLYNEQFF. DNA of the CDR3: TGTGCCAGTATCCCGACTAGCGGGCTATACAATGAGCAGTTCTTC.

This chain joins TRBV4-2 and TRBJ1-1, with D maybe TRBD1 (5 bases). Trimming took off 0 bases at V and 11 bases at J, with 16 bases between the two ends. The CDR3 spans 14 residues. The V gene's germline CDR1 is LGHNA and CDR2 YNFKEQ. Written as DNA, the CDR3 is TGTGCCAGCAGCCAAGACCCCCGGGGGGTGCGGGCTTTCTTT. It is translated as CASSQDPRGVRAFF.

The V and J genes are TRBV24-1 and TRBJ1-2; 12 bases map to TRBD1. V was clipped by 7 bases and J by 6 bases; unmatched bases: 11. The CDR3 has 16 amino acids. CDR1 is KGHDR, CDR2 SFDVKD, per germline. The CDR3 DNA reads TGTGCCACCAGGAACCGGGCCGGGACAGGGGGCGATGGCTACACCTTC. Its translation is CATRNRAGTGGDGYTF.

CDR3 amino acids: CASRDGGTQYF. The CDR3 DNA reads as TGTGCCAGCAGGGACGGGGGGACCCAGTACTTC. V is TRBV2 and J is TRBJ2-5; possible D gene TRBD2, 6 bases. The CDR3 covers 11 residues. The V end lost 6 bases, the J end lost 7 bases, and 9 bases lay between the germline ends. Germline-derived CDR1 and CDR2 are SNHLY and FYNNEI.

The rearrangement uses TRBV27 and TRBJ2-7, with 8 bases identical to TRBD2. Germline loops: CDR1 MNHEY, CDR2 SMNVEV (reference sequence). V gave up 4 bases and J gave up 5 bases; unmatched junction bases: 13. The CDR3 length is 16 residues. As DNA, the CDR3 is TGTGCCAGCAGTTCTCTGGGACTAGTTAAAAGGGACGAGCAGTACTTC. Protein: CASSSLGLVKRDEQYF.

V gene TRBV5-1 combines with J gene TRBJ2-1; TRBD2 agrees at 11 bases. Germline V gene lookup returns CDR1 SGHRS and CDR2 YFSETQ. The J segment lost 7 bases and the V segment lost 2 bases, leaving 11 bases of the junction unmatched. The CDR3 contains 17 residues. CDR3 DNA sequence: TGCGCCAGCAGCTTACCTAATAGCGGGGGGGCCAGGAATGAGCAGTTCTTC. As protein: CASSLPNSGGARNEQFF. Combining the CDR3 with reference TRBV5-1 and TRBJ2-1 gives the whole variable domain KAGVTQTPRYLIKTRGQQVTLSCSPISGHRSVSWYQQTPGQGLQFLFEYFSETQRNKGNFPGRFSGRQFSNSRSEMNVSTLELGDSALYLCASSLPNSGGARNEQFFGPGTRLTVL.